The 28 T cell receptor beta chains in this list originate from one sample, sequenced in a study of T cell repertoires in cytomegalovirus infection. TCRdb itself ran the reads through MiXCR, one entry per CDR3 protein. The sample carries roughly 230,000 distinct CDR3 sequences, approximately 13% recorded once. The sequencing input was PBMCs. The receptors originated from a human donor in good health (CMV status not recorded). Some clones in this sample may be carry-over from other donors' samples.

About this clonotype itself: A much larger clone differs from this one at a single base, so this may be a read error. The chain carries TRBV28 and TRBJ2-2; a possible D gene is TRBD2 (5 bases). The CDR3 extends over 14 amino acids. Germline CDR1 MDHEN, CDR2 SYDVKM. The CDR3 protein is CASSFFGNTGELIF. CDR3 nucleotide sequence: TGTGCCAGCAGTTTTTTCGGGAACACCGGGGAGCTGATTTTT.

This chain links TRBV20-1 with TRBJ2-5, with D perhaps being TRBD1 or TRBD2 (5 bases each). CDR3 size: 13 residues. V lost 5 bases and J lost 2, with 12 bases in between. The germline V gene encodes CDR1 DFQATT and CDR2 SNEGSKA (reference sequence). The CDR3 is CSASEGLQETQYF. The CDR3 DNA reads as TGCAGTGCTTCCGAGGGGCTGCAAGAGACCCAGTACTTC.

This clonotype was seen at least ten times. This sequence joins TRBV7-3 and TRBJ2-1; D remains ambiguous. The CDR3 is 13 amino acids. In germline, CDR1 is SGHTA, CDR2 FQGTGA. The V and J ends lost 8 bases and 9 bases respectively, with 17 bases between them. The CDR3: CASGVHQGLEQFF. The DNA for the CDR3 is TGTGCCAGCGGGGTACACCAAGGGCTTGAGCAGTTCTTC.

The sample holds many counts of this clonotype. This chain links TRBV7-9 with TRBJ1-6, with D possibly matching TRBD1 (6 bases). The CDR3 has 12 amino acids. V was clipped by 2 bases and J by 11 bases, with 7 bases between them. From germline, CDR1 is SEHNR and CDR2 FQNEAQ (reference sequence). CDR3 in DNA: TGTGCCAGCAGCTTACAGGGGCCACCCCTCCACTTT. Protein sequence: CASSLQGPPLHF.

The chain uses TRBV6-2 or TRBV6-3 and TRBJ1-1; no reliable D call. V lost 7 bases and J lost 3, with 15 bases in between. The CDR3 has 14 amino acids. Germline V lookup: CDR1 MNHEY, CDR2 SVGEGT. The CDR3 nucleotides are TGTGCCAGCATCCCGGCGTCGGGTCACACTGAAGCTTTCTTT. Translation gives CASIPASGHTEAFF.

This clonotype was seen ten or more times. The gene calls are TRBV7-2 and TRBJ1-5; the match to TRBD1 covers 10 bases. Germline CDR1 is SGHTA and CDR2 is FQGNSA. V lost 5 bases, J lost 4 bases, and 11 bases stayed unmatched. This CDR3 contains 17 residues. CDR3 sequence: CASSEDRDRGGNQPQHF. In DNA form, the CDR3 reads TGTGCCAGCAGCGAAGACCGGGACAGGGGTGGAAATCAGCCCCAGCATTTT.

Ten or more counts support this clonotype. The rearrangement links TRBV7-3 to TRBJ2-3; D possibly uses TRBD1 or TRBD2 (6 bases each). Per the germline V gene, CDR1 is SGHTA and CDR2 is FQGTGA. The ends were cut back, 2 bases at V and 7 bases at J, with 19 bases in the middle. The CDR3 runs to 16 residues. The CDR3 DNA is TGTGCCAGCAGCTTACTCCCCGGGGGCGAGAGGAATACGCAGTATTTT. It specifies CASSLLPGGERNTQYF.

The chain combines TRBV11-3 with TRBJ1-1; weak D call: TRBD1 (6 bases). V lost 5 bases to trimming and J lost 2 bases, with 12 bases between them. The CDR3 spans 14 residues. Germline V lookup: CDR1 SGHNT, CDR2 YENEEA. Here the CDR3 DNA reads TGTGCCAGCAGCCCCGTCAGGGGTAACACTGAAGCTTTCTTT. As protein: CASSPVRGNTEAFF. Complete variable domain (other parts from reference TRBV11-3 and TRBJ1-1): EAGVVQSPRYKIIEKKQPVAFWCNPISGHNTLYWYLQNLGQGPELLIRYENEEAVDDSQLPKDRFSAERLKGVDSTLKIQPAELGDSAVYLCASSPVRGNTEAFFGQGTRLTVV.

This clonotype was detected ten times or more. The gene calls are TRBV7-2 and TRBJ1-5; D gene unclear. This CDR3 has 16 residues. Germline V gene data show CDR1 as SGHTA and CDR2 as FQGNSA. V was trimmed by 3 bases and J by 3 bases, leaving 15 bases between them. The CDR3 DNA is TGTGCCAGCAGCTTGACCGGAGGCGCCTTCAATCAGCCCCAGCATTTT. Its protein is CASSLTGGAFNQPQHF.

This clonotype showed up many times. V and J are TRBV10-3 and TRBJ2-1, with 10 bases identical to TRBD2. The CDR3 runs to 15 residues. Per germline, CDR1 ENHRY and CDR2 SYGVKD. J was trimmed by 7 bases and V by 6 bases; bases with no gene match: 9. CDR3 in amino acids: CAISGGLAGANEQFF. DNA for the CDR3: TGTGCCATCAGCGGGGGGCTAGCGGGAGCGAATGAGCAGTTCTTC.

This clonotype has a count of ten or more. CDR3 sequence reads: CASSSFGTAYEQYF. The CDR3 DNA is TGTGCCAGCAGTTCCTTCGGGACAGCCTACGAGCAGTACTTC. The chain is built from TRBV7-2 and TRBJ2-7, with 7 bases matching TRBD1. Germline lookup yields CDR1 SGHTA and CDR2 FQGNSA. With V trimmed by 6 bases and J by 2 bases, 7 bases remained unmatched. The CDR3 totals 14 residues. Combining the CDR3 with reference TRBV7-2 and TRBJ2-7 gives the whole variable domain GAGVSQSPSNKVTEKGKDVELRCDPISGHTALYWYRQSLGQGLEFLIYFQGNSAPDKSGLPSDRFSAERTGGSVSTLTIQRTQQEDSAVYLCASSSFGTAYEQYFGPGTRLTVT.

This clonotype was found a few times. This chain joins TRBV11-2 and TRBJ1-1; D remains unclear. The ends were cut back, 5 bases at V and 0 bases at J, with 13 bases in the middle. Germline values: CDR1 SGHAT, CDR2 FQNNGV. The CDR3 is made up of 15 amino acids. The CDR3 sequence: CASSPRVGMNTEAFF. The CDR3 DNA follows: TGTGCCAGCAGCCCCCGTGTGGGGATGAACACTGAAGCTTTCTTT.

This clonotype showed up many times. The rearrangement uses TRBV7-9 and TRBJ1-1, with 12 bases lining up with TRBD1. The V gene's germline CDR1 is SEHNR and CDR2 FQNEAQ (reference sequence). CDR3 size: 13 residues. The junction had 3 bases not matched to a gene; V was cut back by 4 bases and J by 9 bases. The DNA of the CDR3 is TGTGCCAGCAGCTCAGGGACAGGGGGCAAAGCTTTCTTT. This sequence encodes CASSSGTGGKAFF. Variable domain in full (rest from reference TRBV7-9 and TRBJ1-1): DTGVSQNPRHKITKRGQNVTFRCDPISEHNRLYWYRQTLGQGPEFLTYFQNEAQLEKSRLLSDRFSAERPKGSFSTLEIQRTEQGDSAMYLCASSSGTGGKAFFGQGTRLTVV.

This clonotype was seen repeatedly, ten times or more. This chain links TRBV12-3 or TRBV12-4 with TRBJ1-3, with a tentative D call TRBD1 (6 bases). The CDR3 extends over 15 amino acids. V lost 5 bases, J lost 0 bases, and 11 bases lay in between. The CDR3 spells CASSPQGISGNTIYF. The CDR3 region has the DNA TGTGCCAGCAGTCCACAGGGTATCTCTGGAAACACCATATATTTT.

This clonotype came up many times. V is TRBV19 and J is TRBJ1-2; no firm D call. The CDR3 has 14 amino acids. Germline lookup yields CDR1 LNHDA and CDR2 SQIVND (reference sequence). V lost 0 bases and J 2 bases, leaving 7 bases between the germline ends. The CDR3 DNA is TGTGCCAGTAGTATAGATCCAGCGAACTATGGCTACACCTTC. Its protein is CASSIDPANYGYTF.

This clonotype appeared a few times. The V call is TRBV30, the J call TRBJ2-7; TRBD1 agrees at 11 bases. J lost 4 bases, V lost 5 bases, and 4 bases had no gene match. Germline V lookup: CDR1 GTSNPN, CDR2 SVGIG (reference sequence). There are 13 residues in the CDR3. The CDR3 here is CAWLDRGLYEQYF. The CDR3 DNA follows: TGTGCCTGGTTGGACAGGGGGCTTTACGAGCAGTACTTC.

The chain carries TRBV12-3 or TRBV12-4 and TRBJ2-2; TRBD2 matches at 10 bases. V was clipped by 3 bases and J by 4 bases; unmatched bases: 2. The CDR3 runs 15 residues. The DNA of the CDR3 is TGTGCCAGCAGTTTGCTAGCGGGAGCCACCGGGGAGCTGTTTTTT. Protein sequence: CASSLLAGATGELFF.

This clonotype was recorded at least ten times. This chain uses TRBV28 with TRBJ1-5; 8 positions agree with TRBD1. From germline, CDR1 is MDHEN and CDR2 SYDVKM. The CDR3 is 13 amino acids. V was pared by 6 bases and J by 6 bases, with 4 bases of the junction left unmatched. The CDR3 nucleotides read TGTGCCAGCAGCCCAGGGGGCACTCAGCCCCAGCATTTT. Amino acids: CASSPGGTQPQHF.

Ten or more counts support this clonotype. This rearrangement joins TRBV6-1 to TRBJ2-5; 8 bases agree with TRBD2. This CDR3 has 16 residues. Germline trimming cut 4 bases from V and 5 bases from J; bases unmatched to any gene: 12. Germline V CDR1 and CDR2: MNHNS, SASEGT. The CDR3 bases are TGTGCCAGCAGTGTCCCCCGGGGACCGGGAGGGGAGACCCAGTACTTC. This gives the protein CASSVPRGPGGETQYF.

V and J are TRBV5-1 and TRBJ1-3, with a weak D call TRBD1 (5 bases). The CDR3 consists of 13 residues. Trimming shortened V by 4 bases and J by 4 bases, and 9 bases separated the two germline ends. CDR1 SGHRS and CDR2 YFSETQ come from the germline V gene. The CDR3 spells CASSSRAGNTIYF. CDR3 coding DNA: TGCGCCAGCAGCAGCAGGGCAGGAAACACCATATATTTT. The variable domain in full, with the rest retrieved from reference TRBV5-1 and TRBJ1-3, is KAGVTQTPRYLIKTRGQQVTLSCSPISGHRSVSWYQQTPGQGLQFLFEYFSETQRNKGNFPGRFSGRQFSNSRSEMNVSTLELGDSALYLCASSSRAGNTIYFGEGSWLTVV.

This clonotype was seen repeatedly, ten times or more. The genes are TRBV7-8 and TRBJ2-5, with TRBD1 matching over 7 bases. The CDR3 covers 15 residues. Germline V gene lookup returns CDR1 SGHVS and CDR2 FQNEAQ. V was clipped by 7 bases and J by 1 base; unmatched bases: 9. The CDR3 DNA reads TGTGCCAGCAAATCGACAGGGTTCGGCCAAGAGACCCAGTACTTC. It translates to CASKSTGFGQETQYF.

This clonotype was recorded many times. This sequence joins TRBV7-2 and TRBJ1-4; 7 nucleotides agree with TRBD1. Germline CDR1 reads SGHTA; CDR2 reads FQGNSA. V trimming: 3 bases; J trimming: 4 bases; junction bases outside the gene matches: 8. This CDR3 spans 16 amino acids. CDR3 nucleotide sequence: TGTGCCAGCAGCTTGTCCCGGACAGGACATAATGAAAAACTGTTTTTT. This codes for CASSLSRTGHNEKLFF.

Many counts were recorded for this clonotype. The V call is TRBV3-1, the J call TRBJ2-6, with D uncertain. V was shortened by 6 bases and J by 0 bases, with 9 bases between the two germline ends. The germline gives CDR1 LGHDT, CDR2 YNNKEL (reference sequence). CDR3 length equals 15 residues. The CDR3 sequence: CASSRLASGANVLTF. The CDR3 DNA is TGTGCCAGCAGTCGACTTGCCTCTGGGGCCAACGTCCTGACTTTC.

This clonotype occurred many times. The V and J genes are TRBV7-9 and TRBJ1-1, with 8 bases identical to TRBD1. V lost 5 bases to trimming and J lost 5 bases; unmatched junction nucleotides: 10. CDR1 and CDR2 (germline): SEHNR, FQNEAQ (reference sequence). The CDR3 consists of 15 residues. The chain's CDR3 is CASSPSDRGATEAFF. As DNA, the CDR3 is TGTGCCAGCAGCCCGAGCGACAGGGGCGCTACTGAAGCTTTCTTT.

This clonotype has at least ten counts. The chain has TRBV5-4 and TRBJ2-2, with D perhaps TRBD2 (6 bases). CDR3 length equals 16 residues. Per germline, CDR1 SGHNT and CDR2 YYREEE (reference sequence). Trimming pared 3 bases from V and 0 bases from J, leaving 12 bases between. CDR3 bases: TGTGCCAGCAGCTCCCGGCGGGAAGCGAACACCGGGGAGCTGTTTTTT. The encoded protein is CASSSRREANTGELFF.

V and J are TRBV10-3 and TRBJ2-3; the D call may be TRBD1 or TRBD2 (5 bases each). CDR1 is ENHRY, CDR2 SYGVKD, per germline. The CDR3 is made up of 16 amino acids. Deletions cut 6 bases from V and 4 bases from J, with 20 bases between. This chain's CDR3 is CAIRPGPPAPPDTQYF. In nucleotides, the CDR3 is TGTGCCATCAGACCGGGGCCCCCGGCCCCCCCAGATACGCAGTATTTT.

This clonotype was seen repeatedly, ten times or more. V and J are TRBV9 and TRBJ1-2, with 7 bases fitting TRBD1. Germline V gene lookup returns CDR1 SGDLS and CDR2 YYNGEE. The CDR3 runs 17 residues. V lost 4 bases, J lost 0 bases, and 12 bases stayed unmatched. For the CDR3, the DNA is TGTGCCAGCAGCACCGAGGGGGCCATCAGAACTAACTATGGCTACACCTTC. The encoded protein is CASSTEGAIRTNYGYTF.

CDR3: CASTVGASYEQYF. In nucleotides, the CDR3 is TGTGCCAGTACCGTGGGGGCCTCCTACGAGCAGTACTTC. The chain recombines TRBV19 with TRBJ2-7; D possibly corresponds to TRBD1 (6 bases). The germline gives CDR1 LNHDA, CDR2 SQIVND (reference sequence). V dropped 7 bases and J dropped 0 bases, with 10 bases sitting between them. This CDR3 spans 13 amino acids.